This T cell receptor beta chain was sequenced during a study of cytomegalovirus exposure and HLA in healthy donors. Study overall: Among fewer than 500 genotyped donors, around 77% fell in the Caucasian-associated ancestry cluster.

Use of 60 Vbeta and 13 Jbeta primers characterized the PCR. Sequencing was performed with immunoSEQ multiplex PCR; in TCRdb, only in-frame clones are kept and a portion is missing. The sample contains under 200,000 clones, about 80% of which appear only once. Findings of the study overall: TCR beta chain V- and J-gene trimming was linked, in a later analysis, to a missense variant in DCLRE1C. An analysis that was carried out later associated 16,951 TCR beta sequences with HLA alleles at 0.05 false discovery rate.

Of note for this clone: What it recognizes is unknown.

This clonotype originated in a woman between 40 and 55 years old in good health and CMV-seronegative. The specimen sequenced was PBMCs.

This CDR3 is CASSLIGRDNQPQHF. As DNA, the CDR3 is TGTGCCAGCAGTTTAATAGGCAGGGATAATCAGCCCCAGCATTTT. This chain connects TRBV27 to TRBJ1-5; TRBD1 might be the D (5 bases). The CDR3 length is 15 residues. The V and J ends lost 2 bases and 4 bases respectively, with 12 bases between them. Germline V gives CDR1 MNHEY, CDR2 SMNVEV (reference sequence).